This T cell receptor (beta chain) appears in the sequencing data of a study of T cells after yellow fever vaccination. In the study overall: Those fractions that held only low numbers of cells were prepared using the SMART-Seq v4 Ultra Low Input RNA kit. Regarding the study as a whole: Most clones from primary vaccination were detected again post-booster (around 95% CD4, roughly 91% CD8). Abundant clonotypes from the bulk population could get into FACS-sorted repertoires as contaminants.

The CDR3 runs to 14 residues. Trimming at V came to 0 bases and at J to 9 bases, leaving 8 bases not matched to a gene. The germline CDR1 and CDR2 sequences are MNHEY and SMNVEV (reference sequence). Researchers made TCR cDNA using 5'RACE template switching, and this step added a universal primer site and UMIs. TCRdb called the 5' RACE reads again in MiXCR, with one record for every CDR3 protein. The sample lists under 600,000 distinct CDR3 sequences; 20% to 25% were seen once. This clonotype was seen more than once but under ten times. The target antigen is unknown. This rearrangement joins TRBV27 to TRBJ2-7, with TRBD1 matching 7 bases. This TCR was recovered from a man aged 18 to 29 who received the YFV17D yellow fever vaccine. Specimen: PBMCs, collected 21 days after the first yellow fever vaccination. Here the CDR3 reads CASSLSTGERVQYF. The CDR3, as DNA: TGTGCCAGCAGTTTATCTACAGGGGAGAGAGTGCAGTACTTC.